The 31 T cell receptor beta chains listed next were all sequenced from one sample in a study of regulatory T cells in long-lasting Graves disease. Construction of the TCR beta libraries employed iRepertoire HTBI primers in conjunction with Arm-PCR of CDR3 regions. One entry per CDR3 protein results from TCRdb running MiXCR on the multiplex PCR reads. Of 520,000 or so distinct CDR3 sequences listed, 9.5% to 15% are singletons. Noted time point: newly diagnosed GD, antithyroid drugs for less than 3 months. PBMCs provided the RNA from which the TCR library was made. This same sample was also part of a study on T cells in Graves' hyperthyroidism and ophthalmopathy.

Sequencing used peripheral blood mononuclear cells (PBMCs), obtained at new diagnosis, from a patient treated with antithyroid drugs. The receptors shown here come from a woman aged 25 to 45 with Graves disease.

This clonotype was picked up a small number of times. This chain connects TRBV11-3 to TRBJ2-3; no firm D call. Trimming shortened V by 3 bases and J by 1 base, and 11 bases separated the two germline ends. CDR3 length equals 15 residues. Germline CDR1 SGHNT, CDR2 YENEEA. The CDR3 bases are TGTGCCAGCAGCTTTTTACTTGAGCGCACAGATACGCAGTATTTT. Its translation is CASSFLLERTDTQYF. The entire variable domain, with the rest obtained from reference TRBV11-3 and TRBJ2-3, is as follows: EAGVVQSPRYKIIEKKQPVAFWCNPISGHNTLYWYLQNLGQGPELLIRYENEEAVDDSQLPKDRFSAERLKGVDSTLKIQPAELGDSAVYLCASSFLLERTDTQYFGPGTRLTVL.

This clonotype showed up just a few times. V and J are TRBV19 and TRBJ2-7, with D hard to call. CDR3 length: 15 amino acids. Trimming left V 0 bases short and J 6 bases short, with 15 bases between. The germline CDR1 and CDR2 sequences are LNHDA and SQIVND (reference sequence). This CDR3 reads CASSIDGSQLGEQYF. CDR3 DNA sequence: TGTGCCAGTAGTATAGATGGATCGCAACTCGGCGAGCAGTACTTC.

This clonotype was seen at least ten times. The rearrangement uses TRBV6-1 and TRBJ1-1; D call uncertain. V was clipped by 6 bases and J by 8 bases, with 16 bases between them. The CDR3 is made up of 13 amino acids. CDR1 is MNHNS and CDR2 is SASEGT in the germline V gene. CDR3 sequence reads: CASSPLWTGEAFF. Written as DNA, the CDR3 is TGTGCCAGCAGCCCCCTCTGGACGGGGGAAGCTTTCTTT.

The V call is TRBV19, the J call TRBJ2-2, with 7 positions matching TRBD1. Germline CDR1 reads LNHDA; CDR2 reads SQIVND (reference sequence). The J segment lost 3 bases and the V segment lost 6 bases, leaving 4 bases of the junction unmatched. The CDR3 contains 14 residues. The CDR3, as DNA: TGTGCCAGTAGCCCGGGACAGTACACCGGGGAGCTGTTTTTT. Translation gives CASSPGQYTGELFF.

A word on this clonotype: A much larger clone is a single base away; this may be a read error. This chain connects TRBV7-2 to TRBJ2-1; D is undetermined. The V and J ends lost 5 bases and 13 bases respectively, with 24 bases between them. CDR1 and CDR2 (germline): SGHTA, FQGNSA. The CDR3 length is 15 residues. CDR3 amino acids: CASSPNIQPQHPQFF. DNA for the CDR3: TGTGCCAGCAGCCCCAACATCCAGCCACAGCACCCCCAGTTCTTC.

CDR3 in DNA: TGCAGTGCTGAGTTCCTAGCGGGAGTGACAGATACGCAGTATTTT. It is translated as CSAEFLAGVTDTQYF. The chain couples TRBV20-1 to TRBJ2-3; 10 positions match TRBD2. The trim removed 5 bases at V and 3 bases at J, leaving 8 bases unmatched. The CDR3 has 15 amino acids. Germline values: CDR1 DFQATT, CDR2 SNEGSKA (reference sequence).

This rearrangement joins TRBV5-5 to TRBJ2-3; the D gene is possibly TRBD2 (5 bases). Germline lookup yields CDR1 SGHKS and CDR2 YYEKEE (reference sequence). V gave up 1 base and J gave up 0 bases, with 18 bases separating them. This CDR3 has 18 residues. CDR3 in DNA: TGTGCCAGCAGCTTGAATGGAGGACTGGCGTTGAGCACAGATACGCAGTATTTT. This gives the protein CASSLNGGLALSTDTQYF.

This clonotype was picked up many times. The V call is TRBV7-6, the J call TRBJ1-3; D ambiguous. The V end lost 4 bases, the J end lost 2 bases, and 9 bases lay between the germline ends. The germline V gene has CDR1 SGHVS and CDR2 FNYEAQ. The length of the CDR3 is 14 residues. CDR3 nucleotide sequence: TGTGCCAGCAGCTCGGTCGGCGCTGGAAACACCATATATTTT. Protein: CASSSVGAGNTIYF. Variable domain in full (rest from reference TRBV7-6 and TRBJ1-3): GAGVSQSPRYKVTKRGQDVALRCDPISGHVSLYWYRQALGQGPEFLTYFNYEAQQDKSGLPNDRFSAERPEGSISTLTIQRTEQRDSAMYRCASSSVGAGNTIYFGEGSWLTVV.

Points on this clonotype: A clone one base away is much larger, so this may be a read error. The rearrangement joins TRBV24-1 to TRBJ2-2; no clear D gene. V was pared by 3 bases and J by 4 bases, with 2 bases between. The CDR3 has 12 amino acids. The germline CDR1 and CDR2 sequences are KGHDR and SFDVKD. This CDR3 is CATSDATGELFF. The CDR3 DNA is TGTGCCACCAGTGATGCCACCGGGGAGCTGTTTTTT.

This clonotype was seen a few times. An end of the junction differs from the germline gene, which may be a read error. The chain uses TRBV3-1 and TRBJ1-6; the D is unclear. The germline gives CDR1 LGHDT, CDR2 YNNKEL (reference sequence). The CDR3 sequence is 15 residues long. The CDR3 loop reads CVSSYHAGFNSPLHF. DNA for the CDR3: TGTGTCAGCAGCTATCATGCGGGGTTCAATTCACCCCTCCACTTT.

This clonotype was recorded many times. V usage is TRBV11-3 and J usage is TRBJ2-4, with 7 nucleotides matching TRBD2. CDR3 size: 19 residues. The ends lost 0 bases at V and 0 bases at J; junction bases unmatched: 11. Germline lookup yields CDR1 SGHNT and CDR2 YENEEA. The CDR3 is CASSLESAGVITAKNIQYF. CDR3 DNA: TGTGCCAGCAGCTTAGAGTCTGCGGGAGTCATCACAGCCAAAAACATTCAGTACTTC. Looking up the rest from reference TRBV11-3 and TRBJ2-4 gives the full variable domain: EAGVVQSPRYKIIEKKQPVAFWCNPISGHNTLYWYLQNLGQGPELLIRYENEEAVDDSQLPKDRFSAERLKGVDSTLKIQPAELGDSAVYLCASSLESAGVITAKNIQYFGAGTRLSVL.

This clonotype was detected many times. This rearrangement joins TRBV14 to TRBJ1-4; a possible D gene is TRBD1 (5 bases). The CDR3 extends over 15 amino acids. Germline V gene lookup returns CDR1 SGHDN and CDR2 FVKESK. V lost 1 base, J lost 5 bases, and 11 bases lay in between. CDR3 region: CASSQAGLRNEKLFF. The CDR3 DNA reads as TGTGCCAGCAGCCAAGCGGGACTTAGGAATGAAAAACTGTTTTTT.

In regard to this clonotype: This likely reflects a read error, since a far larger clone is one base away. The rearrangement uses TRBV27 and TRBJ2-1; D may be TRBD1 (6 bases). In germline, CDR1 is MNHEY, CDR2 SMNVEV (reference sequence). The CDR3 has 16 amino acids. V shed 6 bases and J shed 10 bases, with 25 bases lying between them. CDR3 loop: CASSPLVGALTYEQFF. The CDR3 bases are TGTGCCAGCAGCCCTCTAGTGGGGGCCCTCACCTACGAGCAGTTCTTC.

This clonotype was counted only a few times. The chain carries TRBV6-5 and TRBJ2-7, with D possibly TRBD1 on 5 matching bases. CDR3 length equals 15 residues. V lost 2 bases and J lost 6, with 17 bases in between. Germline loops: CDR1 MNHEY, CDR2 SVGAGI. The CDR3 DNA follows: TGTGCCAGCAGTTACAGGGCAGGGAAGTTTGGCGAGCAGTACTTC. Protein sequence: CASSYRAGKFGEQYF.

This clonotype was observed many times. The chain recombines TRBV5-1 with TRBJ1-1; D possibly corresponds to TRBD1 (5 bases). Trimming cost V 1 base and J 5 bases, with 15 bases left between them. The CDR3 covers 15 residues. The germline gives CDR1 SGHRS, CDR2 YFSETQ. The CDR3, as DNA: TGCGCCAGCAGCTTGACTCGGGTTGGGGGGACTGAAGCTTTCTTT. It specifies CASSLTRVGGTEAFF. The whole variable domain, filled in from reference TRBV5-1 and TRBJ1-1, reads KAGVTQTPRYLIKTRGQQVTLSCSPISGHRSVSWYQQTPGQGLQFLFEYFSETQRNKGNFPGRFSGRQFSNSRSEMNVSTLELGDSALYLCASSLTRVGGTEAFFGQGTRLTVV.

This clonotype turned up a few times. This chain connects TRBV6-2 or TRBV6-3 to TRBJ2-3; TRBD2 agrees at 8 bases. Germline CDR1 and CDR2: MNHEY and SVGEGT. V was pared by 5 bases and J by 0 bases, with 10 bases of the junction left unmatched. This CDR3 has 17 amino acids. The CDR3 is CASSEDLLAASTDTQYF. Written as DNA, the CDR3 is TGTGCCAGCAGTGAAGACTTACTAGCGGCTAGCACAGATACGCAGTATTTT.

This clonotype was seen repeatedly, ten times or more. The chain uses TRBV19 and TRBJ2-3, with a weak D call TRBD2 (5 bases). From germline, CDR1 is LNHDA and CDR2 SQIVND (reference sequence). The CDR3 has 15 residues. The V gene lost 3 bases and the J gene lost 0 bases, with 10 bases spanning the gap. The CDR3 DNA sequence: TGTGCCAGTAGTATCGTCGGGAAAAGCACAGATACGCAGTATTTT. It is translated as CASSIVGKSTDTQYF.

This clonotype was detected a few times. CDR3 sequence (DNA): TGTGCCAGCAGTTACCAAGGTTCATCGCCTTCTGGAAACACCATATATTTT. Amino acid sequence: CASSYQGSSPSGNTIYF. The V and J genes are TRBV6-5 and TRBJ1-3, with D unresolved. The germline V and J ends were trimmed by 2 bases and 1 base, with 15 bases remaining between them. The CDR3 extends over 17 amino acids. CDR1 and CDR2 from the germline V gene are MNHEY and SVGAGI.

In this sample, this clonotype turned up a few times. V is TRBV7-9 and J is TRBJ2-1; maybe TRBD2 (5 bases). This CDR3 has 17 residues. The ends were cut back, 6 bases at V and 12 bases at J, with 30 bases in the middle. Looked up from germline, CDR1 is SEHNR and CDR2 is FQNEAQ (reference sequence). The CDR3 region has the DNA TGTGCCAGCAGTTGGACCGGACTGGGTGCTTCCCTGTTCGGGCAGTTCTTC. Translating gives CASSWTGLGASLFGQFF.

This clonotype was recorded many times. This sequence joins TRBV11-3 and TRBJ2-2, with a tentative D call TRBD1 (6 bases). This CDR3 spans 14 amino acids. Trimming took off 0 bases at V and 5 bases at J, with 7 bases between the two ends. The germline gives CDR1 SGHNT, CDR2 YENEEA. The CDR3 DNA is TGTGCCAGCAGCTTAGACGGGACAACCGGGGAGCTGTTTTTT. Amino acids: CASSLDGTTGELFF.

The V gene is TRBV6-1, the J gene TRBJ2-7; 13 bases agree with TRBD2. The V and J ends lost 7 bases and 4 bases, in that order; junction bases with no gene match: 16. The length of the CDR3 is 18 residues. Germline loops: CDR1 MNHNS, CDR2 SASEGT. The CDR3 loop reads CASKRTSGSINTGYEQYF. CDR3 DNA sequence: TGTGCCAGCAAGAGGACTAGCGGGAGCATCAACACAGGGTACGAGCAGTACTTC.

This clonotype was seen more than once but under ten times. The CDR3 nucleotides read TGTGCCAGCAGCCTGGGACAGGGGAGGCCAACTAACTATGGCTACACCTTC. As protein: CASSLGQGRPTNYGYTF. The chain couples TRBV3-1 to TRBJ1-2, with 10 bases that match TRBD1. V shed 4 bases, J shed 0 bases, and the junction held 8 bases outside the gene matches. Germline CDR1 LGHDT, CDR2 YNNKEL (reference sequence). The CDR3 has 17 residues.

This rearrangement joins TRBV20-1 to TRBJ2-2; 7 bases are a match to TRBD2. Germline V gene lookup returns CDR1 DFQATT and CDR2 SNEGSKA (reference sequence). The CDR3 loop spans 16 amino acids. V dropped 2 bases and J dropped 2; count of bases not matched to a gene: 8. The CDR3 loop reads CSARPRLAVNTGELFF. As DNA, the CDR3 is TGCAGTGCTAGACCTCGGCTAGCGGTAAACACCGGGGAGCTGTTTTTT.

This clonotype has a count of ten or more. One junction end does not reproduce the germline sequence, and a read error may be involved. CDR3 region: CARRLEAFF. As DNA, the CDR3 is TGTGCCCGGAGGTTGGAAGCTTTCTTT. The rearrangement joins TRBV30 to TRBJ1-1; the D is unclear. The V gene's germline CDR1 is GTSNPN and CDR2 SVGIG (reference sequence). This CDR3 region has 9 residues.

This clonotype was counted a few times. This chain connects TRBV7-9 to TRBJ1-1; D not resolved. Germline values: CDR1 SEHNR, CDR2 FQNEAQ (reference sequence). V was trimmed by 5 bases and J by 5 bases, leaving 18 bases between them. The CDR3 covers 15 residues. The CDR3 reads CASSRYTGGRTEAFF. CDR3 in DNA: TGTGCCAGCAGCCGATACACCGGCGGTCGGACTGAAGCTTTCTTT.

The chain uses TRBV10-3 and TRBJ2-6; no definite D call. The germline V and J ends were trimmed by 0 bases and 1 base, with 7 bases remaining between them. Per the germline V gene, CDR1 is ENHRY and CDR2 is SYGVKD. The CDR3 has 16 amino acids. DNA of the CDR3: TGTGCCATCAGTGAGTCGGAAGGTTCTGGGGCCAACGTCCTGACTTTC. Its translation: CAISESEGSGANVLTF.

This sequence joins TRBV5-1 and TRBJ2-7; D gene unclear. From germline, CDR1 is SGHRS and CDR2 YFSETQ. The CDR3 extends over 15 amino acids. With 0 bases removed from V and 0 bases from J, the gap between germline ends came to 10 bases. CDR3 amino acids: CASSLEVAASYEQYF. CDR3 in DNA: TGCGCCAGCAGCTTGGAGGTGGCCGCCTCCTACGAGCAGTACTTC.

The table lists this clonotype with many counts. The chain joins TRBV18 to TRBJ2-5; TRBD1 aligns across 7 bases. This CDR3 region has 16 residues. The germline V gene encodes CDR1 KGHSH and CDR2 LQKENI. The V and J ends lost 2 bases and 2 bases, in that order; junction bases with no gene match: 8. The CDR3 DNA follows: TGTGCCAGCTCACCAATCCGGGACAGCCTACAAGAGACCCAGTACTTC. Translating gives CASSPIRDSLQETQYF.

This clonotype has a count of ten or more. This chain links TRBV3-1 with TRBJ1-2; TRBD1 is a possible D gene (6 bases). Germline V gives CDR1 LGHDT, CDR2 YNNKEL (reference sequence). CDR3 length: 11 residues. Trimming cost V 8 bases and J 7 bases, with 11 bases left between them. Here the CDR3 DNA reads TGTGCCAGCTTCCAGGGGTTTGGCTACACCTTC. Translated: CASFQGFGYTF.

There are many counts of this clonotype. This rearrangement joins TRBV25-1 to TRBJ1-2, with D possibly matching TRBD1 (5 bases). Trimming took 7 bases from V and 4 from J, leaving 16 bases between them. The CDR3 spans 14 residues. CDR1 MGHDK and CDR2 SYGVNS come from the germline V gene. The CDR3 reads CASKAPGPPYGYTF. In DNA form, the CDR3 reads TGTGCCAGCAAAGCCCCGGGACCGCCCTATGGCTACACCTTC.

The chain is built from TRBV4-2 and TRBJ2-7; 10 bases match TRBD2. CDR3 length: 16 amino acids. The trim removed 3 bases at V and 1 base at J, leaving 6 bases unmatched. Looked up from germline, CDR1 is LGHNA and CDR2 is YNFKEQ. The CDR3 sequence is CASSQEILAGSYEQYF. The CDR3 DNA sequence: TGTGCCAGCAGCCAGGAGATACTAGCGGGGTCCTACGAGCAGTACTTC.